Following are 14 T cell receptor beta chains from one sample sequenced in a study of blood T cell repertoires in COVID-19. Measured with immunoSEQ multiplex PCR; TCRdb has only the in-frame clones, and not every one. Of hundreds of thousands of clones in the sample, roughly 90% are singletons; the top ten hold less than 3%. The sequencing sample was made of PBMCs or T cells enriched from blood (not recorded which). The origin of the receptors is a woman in her 50s who had been exposed to COVID-19.

The rearrangement links TRBV5-1 to TRBJ1-1; tentative D call: TRBD1 (6 bases). V shed 0 bases and J shed 3 bases, with 9 bases lying between them. The CDR3 spans 14 residues. CDR1 SGHRS and CDR2 YFSETQ come from the germline V gene. The CDR3 DNA is TGCGCCAGCAGCTTGGGACAGGTCTACACTGAAGCTTTCTTT. This translates into CASSLGQVYTEAFF. The variable domain in full, with the rest retrieved from reference TRBV5-1 and TRBJ1-1, is KAGVTQTPRYLIKTRGQQVTLSCSPISGHRSVSWYQQTPGQGLQFLFEYFSETQRNKGNFPGRFSGRQFSNSRSEMNVSTLELGDSALYLCASSLGQVYTEAFFGQGTRLTVV.

This sequence joins TRBV5-6 and TRBJ1-5, with TRBD1 identical over 8 bases. The CDR3 totals 15 residues. Germline V gene data show CDR1 as SGHDT and CDR2 as YYEEEE. The V and J ends lost 0 bases and 6 bases, in that order; junction bases with no gene match: 5. The CDR3 DNA follows: TGTGCCAGCAGCTTGGGACAGGGGATTATTCAGCCCCAGCATTTT. Amino acid sequence: CASSLGQGIIQPQHF.

The rearrangement uses TRBV18 and TRBJ2-2, with unresolved D. CDR3 size: 15 residues. Per germline, CDR1 KGHSH and CDR2 LQKENI. V was trimmed by 0 bases and J by 5 bases, leaving 10 bases between them. The CDR3 loop is CASSPPVGPTGELFF. Here the CDR3 DNA reads TGTGCCAGCTCACCACCGGTGGGCCCGACCGGGGAGCTGTTTTTT.

The genes are TRBV12-5 and TRBJ2-5; TRBD2 matches at 7 bases. Per germline, CDR1 LGHNT and CDR2 FRNRAP. CDR3 length: 19 residues. After removal of 0 bases from V and 1 base from J, the junction contained 14 bases not matched to a gene. CDR3 amino acids: CASGLVASGQPFIQETQYF. In nucleotides, the CDR3 is TGTGCTAGTGGTTTGGTTGCTAGCGGACAACCCTTTATCCAAGAGACCCAGTACTTC.

The V and J genes are TRBV6-5 and TRBJ1-2; 8 bases agree with TRBD1. The CDR3 runs 12 residues. Germline lookup yields CDR1 MNHEY and CDR2 SVGAGI. The ends lost 4 bases at V and 8 bases at J; junction bases unmatched: 3. CDR3: CASSSDRGGYTF. CDR3 nucleotide sequence: TGTGCCAGCAGTTCAGACAGGGGCGGCTACACCTTC.

The V gene is TRBV2, the J gene TRBJ1-5; 11 positions agree with TRBD1. The germline gives CDR1 SNHLY, CDR2 FYNNEI. The CDR3 has 19 residues. V shed 4 bases, J shed 0 bases, and the junction held 11 bases outside the gene matches. CDR3 region: CASSVEVGQGDFSNQPQHF. The CDR3 DNA sequence: TGTGCCAGCAGTGTTGAGGTGGGACAGGGGGATTTTAGCAATCAGCCCCAGCATTTT. Full variable domain (remainder filled in from reference TRBV2 and TRBJ1-5): EPEVTQTPSHQVTQMGQEVILRCVPISNHLYFYWYRQILGQKVEFLVSFYNNEISEKSEIFDDQFSVERPDGSNFTLKIRSTKLEDSAMYFCASSVEVGQGDFSNQPQHFGDGTRLSIL.

This chain connects TRBV5-4 to TRBJ1-1; D is unresolved. This CDR3 contains 15 residues. V was cut by 4 bases and J by 4 bases, with 17 bases left in between. CDR1 and CDR2 from the germline V gene are SGHNT and YYREEE (reference sequence). The CDR3 here is CASSAPGKMVTEAFF. DNA of the CDR3: TGTGCCAGCAGCGCCCCGGGAAAGATGGTCACTGAAGCTTTCTTT.

V usage is TRBV18 and J usage is TRBJ1-1; a weak D match, TRBD1 (6 bases). This CDR3 contains 14 residues. The germline V and J ends were trimmed by 4 bases and 4 bases, with 13 bases remaining between them. The germline V gene encodes CDR1 KGHSH and CDR2 LQKENI. The CDR3 reads CASSQTGGSTEAFF. CDR3 sequence (DNA): TGTGCCAGCTCACAGACAGGTGGAAGCACTGAAGCTTTCTTT.

The chain uses TRBV21-1 and TRBJ2-5; TRBD1 is taken as the D call from the table, unchecked against the DNA. TRBV21-1 is a known pseudogene. The CDR3 is 14 amino acids. The CDR3 DNA sequence: TGTGCCAGCAGCCCGGACAGGGCAAGTGAGGTCCAGTACTTC. As protein: CASSPDRASEVQYF.

The chain couples TRBV7-2 to TRBJ1-5, with D uncertain. Trimming left V 3 bases short and J 7 bases short, with 10 bases between. Germline loops: CDR1 SGHTA, CDR2 FQGNSA. The CDR3 is made up of 13 amino acids. Here the CDR3 reads CASSLSQVQPQHF. The CDR3, as DNA: TGTGCCAGCAGCTTGAGTCAGGTGCAGCCCCAGCATTTT.

The chain joins TRBV2 to TRBJ2-5; D is possibly TRBD2 (6 bases). V gave up 8 bases and J gave up 5 bases, with 15 bases separating them. The CDR3 runs 13 residues. The germline V gene has CDR1 SNHLY and CDR2 FYNNEI. The CDR3, as DNA: TGTGCCAGCCGAACTAGCATCTTTGAGACCCAGTACTTC. This encodes CASRTSIFETQYF. The full variable domain, with the rest looked up from reference TRBV2 and TRBJ2-5, is EPEVTQTPSHQVTQMGQEVILRCVPISNHLYFYWYRQILGQKVEFLVSFYNNEISEKSEIFDDQFSVERPDGSNFTLKIRSTKLEDSAMYFCASRTSIFETQYFGPGTRLLVL.

This chain links TRBV6-5 with TRBJ2-5; the D is unclear. V was shortened by 1 base and J by 2 bases, with 8 bases between the two germline ends. Germline lookup yields CDR1 MNHEY and CDR2 SVGAGI. There are 14 residues in the CDR3. The CDR3 DNA reads as TGTGCCAGCAGTTACTGGCAGGTACAAGAGACCCAGTACTTC. Amino acid sequence: CASSYWQVQETQYF.

The CDR3: CASGGAEAFF. Here the CDR3 DNA reads TGTGCCAGCGGGGGCGCTGAAGCTTTCTTT. The rearrangement links TRBV12-3 or TRBV12-4 to TRBJ1-1; TRBD1 is a possible D gene (6 bases). The CDR3 length is 10 residues. V lost 8 bases to trimming and J lost 6 bases, with 7 bases between them.

V and J are TRBV12-3 or TRBV12-4 and TRBJ2-1; unclear D gene. Trimming removed 2 bases at V and 8 bases at J, with 10 bases between. This CDR3 has 13 residues. The CDR3 region has the DNA TGTGCCAGCAGTTTATCGCGATTCGATGAGCAGTTCTTC. It specifies CASSLSRFDEQFF.